These 30 T cell receptor beta chains share one sample of origin, sequenced in a study of blood T cell repertoires in COVID-19. Here immunoSEQ multiplex PCR was the method, and the copy in TCRdb shows in-frame clones only, minus some. The table includes 25,000 or so clones, approximately 80% detected once. Sequenced: peripheral blood. The receptors originated from a man in his 70s with active COVID-19.

V gene TRBV2 combines with J gene TRBJ2-2; 8 positions agree with TRBD1. The CDR3 length is 15 residues. Germline-derived CDR1 and CDR2 are SNHLY and FYNNEI. V lost 5 bases to trimming and J lost 4 bases; unmatched junction nucleotides: 6. DNA of the CDR3: TGTGCCAGCAGTCGCGGACAGGGAGTCACCGGGGAGCTGTTTTTT. This translates into CASSRGQGVTGELFF.

This CDR3 is CASSLGRGYGYTF. CDR3 bases: TGTGCCAGCAGCTTAGGACGGGGGTATGGCTACACCTTC. V usage is TRBV7-2 and J usage is TRBJ1-2, with D perhaps matching TRBD1 (5 bases). Trimming removed 1 base from V and 5 bases from J, with 8 bases in between. The germline V gene encodes CDR1 SGHTA and CDR2 FQGNSA. There are 13 residues in the CDR3.

The V and J genes are TRBV5-1 and TRBJ2-2; TRBD1 matches at 7 bases. The V and J ends lost 5 bases and 2 bases, in that order; junction bases with no gene match: 6. CDR3 length: 15 residues. Germline V gene lookup returns CDR1 SGHRS and CDR2 YFSETQ. The CDR3 loop reads CASRMTGSNTGELFF. As DNA, the CDR3 is TGCGCCAGCAGGATGACAGGGAGTAACACCGGGGAGCTGTTTTTT.

The chain uses TRBV18 and TRBJ2-7; possibly TRBD2 for D (6 bases). The V end was cut by 3 bases, the J end by 5 bases, with 14 bases between. CDR3 length: 14 amino acids. Germline V gene lookup returns CDR1 KGHSH and CDR2 LQKENI. DNA of the CDR3: TGTGCCAGCTCACCGGGGGGTAACTACAACGAGCAGTACTTC. As protein: CASSPGGNYNEQYF.

The sample holds one count of this clone. The chain recombines TRBV20-1 with TRBJ2-3; the D is unclear. This CDR3 has 11 residues. CDR1 DFQATT and CDR2 SNEGSKA come from the germline V gene (reference sequence). With 7 bases removed from V and 6 bases from J, the gap between germline ends came to 11 bases. The CDR3 DNA is TGCAGTGTGTCTCTCCAGGATACGCAGTATTTT. Encoded protein: CSVSLQDTQYF.

This clone has just a few counts. The chain is built from TRBV18 and TRBJ2-1; the match to TRBD1 covers 8 bases. The CDR3 has 15 amino acids. Germline CDR1 is KGHSH and CDR2 is LQKENI. With V trimmed by 1 base and J by 4 bases, 3 bases remained unmatched. The CDR3 loop is CASSPRGQVYNEQFF. The CDR3 bases are TGTGCCAGCTCACCACGGGGACAGGTATACAATGAGCAGTTCTTC. The variable domain in full, completed from reference TRBV18 and TRBJ2-1, reads NAGVMQNPRHLVRRRGQEARLRCSPMKGHSHVYWYRQLPEEGLKFMVYLQKENIIDESGMPKERFSAEFPKEGPSILRIQQVVRGDSAAYFCASSPRGQVYNEQFFGPGTRLTVL.

The chain is built from TRBV7-9 and TRBJ1-1; maybe TRBD1 (6 bases). Germline V CDR1 and CDR2: SEHNR, FQNEAQ (reference sequence). CDR3 size: 16 residues. Trimming stripped 4 bases from V and 4 bases from J, with 19 bases between. The CDR3: CASSSYPGEGGTEAFF. The DNA of the CDR3 is TGTGCCAGCAGCTCTTACCCAGGGGAAGGGGGCACTGAAGCTTTCTTT.

The chain uses TRBV2 and TRBJ2-1; D gene uncertain. The CDR3 runs to 11 residues. Germline V gene data show CDR1 as SNHLY and CDR2 as FYNNEI. The V end was cut by 9 bases, the J end by 6 bases, with 9 bases between. The CDR3 is CASEYGNEQFF. CDR3 DNA: TGTGCCAGTGAGTATGGCAATGAGCAGTTCTTC.

V usage is TRBV6-6 and J usage is TRBJ1-1, with D possibly matching TRBD1 (5 bases). V lost 0 bases, J lost 1 base, and 9 bases lay in between. The CDR3 loop spans 15 amino acids. CDR1 is MNHNY and CDR2 is SVGAGI in the germline V gene (reference sequence). The CDR3 reads CASSYSHRPNTEAFF. Written as DNA, the CDR3 is TGTGCCAGCAGTTACTCGCACAGGCCGAACACTGAAGCTTTCTTT.

V usage is TRBV5-1 and J usage is TRBJ1-2, with D tentatively TRBD1 (5 bases). This CDR3 comprises 13 residues. The germline gives CDR1 SGHRS, CDR2 YFSETQ. The V end lost 1 base, the J end lost 4 bases, and 8 bases lay between the germline ends. In nucleotides, the CDR3 is TGCGCCAGCAGCTTGCCCGGGGGCTATGGCTACACCTTC. Amino acids: CASSLPGGYGYTF.

The chain uses TRBV15 and TRBJ2-1, with TRBD2 matching 11 bases. V shed 5 bases and J 4 bases; nucleotides not matched to a gene: 7. The CDR3 is 16 amino acids. In germline, CDR1 is LNHNV, CDR2 YYDKDF (reference sequence). This chain's CDR3 is CATSGRLAGIYNEQFF. CDR3 nucleotide sequence: TGTGCCACCAGCGGGAGACTAGCGGGGATATACAATGAGCAGTTCTTC.

This chain links TRBV19 with TRBJ1-1, with D possibly matching TRBD1 (6 bases). Trimming pared 3 bases from V and 6 bases from J, leaving 17 bases between. Germline loops: CDR1 LNHDA, CDR2 SQIVND (reference sequence). There are 15 residues in the CDR3. In nucleotides, the CDR3 is TGTGCCAGTAGTATTGCAGGGGCAGTAAACGCTGAAGCTTTCTTT. Translating gives CASSIAGAVNAEAFF.

The V and J genes are TRBV6-5 and TRBJ1-2; no clear D. Trimming cost V 0 bases and J 0 bases, with 8 bases left between them. Germline CDR1 MNHEY, CDR2 SVGAGI. The CDR3 has 15 amino acids. CDR3 in amino acids: CASSYSTSPNYGYTF. CDR3 coding DNA: TGTGCCAGCAGTTACTCGACAAGTCCTAACTATGGCTACACCTTC.

The chain couples TRBV24-1 to TRBJ2-3; tentatively, D is TRBD1 (5 bases). The CDR3 spans 14 residues. Trimming shortened V by 0 bases and J by 4 bases, and 7 bases separated the two germline ends. Germline CDR1 is KGHDR and CDR2 is SFDVKD. Here the CDR3 reads CATSDLQGPDTQYF. DNA for the CDR3: TGTGCCACCAGTGATTTGCAGGGTCCAGATACGCAGTATTTT.

This chain uses TRBV5-5 with TRBJ2-7; TRBD1 matches 7 bases. CDR3 size: 12 residues. From germline, CDR1 is SGHKS and CDR2 YYEKEE (reference sequence). Germline trimming cut 3 bases from V and 4 bases from J; bases unmatched to any gene: 1. CDR3 region: CASSSQGYEQYF. The CDR3 region has the DNA TGTGCCAGCAGCTCACAGGGGTACGAGCAGTACTTC.

The rearrangement links TRBV19 to TRBJ2-7; D unclear. V lost 6 bases to trimming and J lost 3 bases, with 18 bases between them. This CDR3 is built from 15 residues. The germline gives CDR1 LNHDA, CDR2 SQIVND (reference sequence). The chain's CDR3 is CASRQWPYPVYEQYF. CDR3 in DNA: TGTGCCAGTAGACAATGGCCGTATCCTGTCTACGAGCAGTACTTC. Together with reference TRBV19 and TRBJ2-7, the CDR3 gives the full variable domain: DGGITQSPKYLFRKEGQNVTLSCEQNLNHDAMYWYRQDPGQGLRLIYYSQIVNDFQKGDIAEGYSVSREKKESFPLTVTSAQKNPTAFYLCASRQWPYPVYEQYFGPGTRLTVT.

V is TRBV7-2 and J is TRBJ2-1, with D possibly matching TRBD2 (6 bases). The CDR3 length is 15 residues. Trimming removed 3 bases at V and 0 bases at J, with 9 bases between. Germline-derived CDR1 and CDR2 are SGHTA and FQGNSA. The CDR3 protein is CASSLAGPSYNEQFF. DNA of the CDR3: TGTGCCAGCAGCTTGGCGGGGCCCTCCTACAATGAGCAGTTCTTC.

This clone has a single count. The V and J genes are TRBV7-2 and TRBJ1-2, with D maybe TRBD1 (5 bases). CDR1 is SGHTA and CDR2 is FQGNSA in the germline V gene. V gave up 5 bases and J gave up 4 bases, with 20 bases separating them. This CDR3 contains 16 residues. The CDR3 sequence is CASSPGTSGAGYGYTF. The CDR3 DNA reads as TGTGCCAGCAGCCCCGGGACCTCGGGAGCAGGCTATGGCTACACCTTC.

The chain joins TRBV7-2 to TRBJ2-3; 7 bases map to TRBD2. The V gene end was trimmed by 3 bases and the J gene end by 7 bases; junction bases not matched to a gene: 10. The germline V gene has CDR1 SGHTA and CDR2 FQGNSA. The CDR3 consists of 15 residues. The CDR3 protein is CASSFGLGMAYTQYF. Written as DNA, the CDR3 is TGTGCCAGCAGCTTTGGACTAGGCATGGCCTATACGCAGTATTTT.

This clone was observed a few times. The junction shows a germline mismatch at one end, possibly a read error. V is TRBV5-1 and J is TRBJ2-1; TRBD2 aligns across 13 bases. Germline V gene lookup returns CDR1 SGHRS and CDR2 YFSETQ. This CDR3 is built from 15 residues. In nucleotides, the CDR3 is TGCGCCAGCGGCTTCACTAGCGGGGGGGCTAATGAGCAGTTCTTC. Translating it yields CASGFTSGGANEQFF.

The rearrangement joins TRBV7-9 to TRBJ1-1, with 10 bases lining up with TRBD1. V lost 5 bases to trimming and J lost 11 bases; unmatched junction nucleotides: 11. The CDR3 sequence is 14 residues long. CDR1 and CDR2 from the germline V gene are SEHNR and FQNEAQ (reference sequence). Here the CDR3 DNA reads TGTGCCAGCAGCCCAAGCGGGACAGGGGATCGGGCTTTCTTT. Protein sequence: CASSPSGTGDRAFF.

This clone was found once. The rearrangement joins TRBV7-3 to TRBJ1-6, with D maybe TRBD1 (5 bases). The germline V and J ends were trimmed by 0 bases and 10 bases, with 13 bases remaining between them. The germline V gene has CDR1 SGHTA and CDR2 FQGTGA. This CDR3 spans 15 amino acids. The CDR3 region has the DNA TGTGCCAGCAGCTTAACCTCAGGGTCAGGATCACCCCTCCACTTT. Translated: CASSLTSGSGSPLHF.

This clone appeared a few times. The chain combines TRBV2 with TRBJ2-5; TRBD1 agrees at 7 bases. From germline, CDR1 is SNHLY and CDR2 FYNNEI. CDR3 length: 14 amino acids. The trim removed 5 bases at V and 2 bases at J, leaving 5 bases unmatched. CDR3 sequence: CASSPTDRQETQYF. In DNA form, the CDR3 reads TGTGCCAGCAGTCCAACGGACAGGCAAGAGACCCAGTACTTC.

The chain joins TRBV25-1 to TRBJ1-2; perhaps TRBD1 as D (5 bases). The V and J ends lost 6 bases and 5 bases respectively, with 16 bases between them. From germline, CDR1 is MGHDK and CDR2 SYGVNS. The CDR3 consists of 14 residues. CDR3 DNA: TGTGCCAGCAGCACGGGACTCAAAAGTTATGGCTACACCTTC. Amino acids: CASSTGLKSYGYTF.

This chain connects TRBV18 to TRBJ1-6; weak D call: TRBD1 (5 bases). This CDR3 is built from 13 residues. V dropped 1 base and J dropped 10 bases, with 8 bases sitting between them. CDR1 is KGHSH and CDR2 is LQKENI in the germline V gene. DNA of the CDR3: TGTGCCAGCTCACCACGGAGGGACTCACCCCTCCACTTT. Translating it yields CASSPRRDSPLHF.

This chain links TRBV7-9 with TRBJ2-3; 9 nucleotides agree with TRBD1. Germline CDR1 SEHNR, CDR2 FQNEAQ (reference sequence). The CDR3 covers 14 residues. V trimming: 8 bases; J trimming: 4 bases; junction bases outside the gene matches: 7. The CDR3 region is CASRTGAQPDTQYF. The CDR3 DNA reads TGTGCCAGCCGGACAGGGGCCCAGCCAGATACGCAGTATTTT.

This CDR3 reads CASRDSGLDEKLFF. The DNA for the CDR3 is TGTGCCAGCAGGGACTCAGGTTTGGATGAAAAACTGTTTTTT. The genes are TRBV2 and TRBJ1-4; D is unclear. Between the trimmed V and J ends, which lost 6 bases and 6 bases, there was a span of 14 bases. CDR1 SNHLY and CDR2 FYNNEI come from the germline V gene. This CDR3 spans 14 amino acids.

V and J are TRBV9 and TRBJ2-7; 15 bases are shared with TRBD2. J gave up 6 bases and V 5 bases, and 3 bases lay outside the gene matches. This CDR3 is built from 14 residues. Germline V gene lookup returns CDR1 SGDLS and CDR2 YYNGEE. The CDR3 protein is CASRPGLAGGEQYF. CDR3 in DNA: TGTGCCAGCAGACCGGGACTAGCGGGGGGCGAGCAGTACTTC.

The J gene is TRBJ1-5, the V gene TRBV4-1, with D hard to call. The germline CDR1 and CDR2 sequences are MGHRA and YSYEKL. CDR3 length equals 16 residues. V was cut by 0 bases and J by 6 bases, with 15 bases left in between. The CDR3 sequence: CASSQESTRATQPQHF. The CDR3 nucleotides are TGCGCCAGCAGCCAAGAAAGTACGAGGGCCACTCAGCCCCAGCATTTT.

The chain links TRBV9 to TRBJ1-6, with 7 bases matching TRBD1. The length of the CDR3 is 17 residues. V trimming: 0 bases; J trimming: 1 base; junction bases outside the gene matches: 4. Looked up from germline, CDR1 is SGDLS and CDR2 is YYNGEE. CDR3 coding DNA: TGTGCCAGCAGCGTAGGACAGGGAAGGTCCTATAATTCACCCCTCCACTTT. Its protein product is CASSVGQGRSYNSPLHF.